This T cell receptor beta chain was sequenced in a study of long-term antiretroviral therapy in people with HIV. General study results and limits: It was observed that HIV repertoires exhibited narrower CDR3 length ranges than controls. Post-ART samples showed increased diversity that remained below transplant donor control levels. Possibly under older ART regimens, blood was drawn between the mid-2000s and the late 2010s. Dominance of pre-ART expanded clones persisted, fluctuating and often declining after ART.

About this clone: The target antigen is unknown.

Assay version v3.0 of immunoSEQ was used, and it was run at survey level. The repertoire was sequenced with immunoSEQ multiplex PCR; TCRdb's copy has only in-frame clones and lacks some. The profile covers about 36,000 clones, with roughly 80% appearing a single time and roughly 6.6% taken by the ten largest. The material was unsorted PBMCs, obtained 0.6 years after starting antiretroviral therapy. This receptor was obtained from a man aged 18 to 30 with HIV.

Here the CDR3 reads CASSQGDSGNTIYF. For the CDR3, the DNA is TGCGCCAGCAGCCAAGGGGACTCTGGAAACACCATATATTTT. The chain employs TRBV4-3 and TRBJ1-3; D unclear. Germline V CDR1 and CDR2: LGHNA, YSLEER. The CDR3 spans 14 residues. The germline V and J ends were trimmed by 1 base and 0 bases, with 4 bases remaining between them.